The clone carrying this T cell receptor (beta chain) was observed a few times. Its antigen is not known. The sample comes from a study of T-cell reconstitution after alpha-beta-depleted transplantation in children. General study results and limits: Where alpha-beta T cells came from about two months after transplant was reportedly several hundred expanded graft clones.

TCRbeta library construction was performed incorporating unique molecular identifiers. A single record per CDR3 protein comes from TCRdb applying MiXCR to the PCR reads. The data contain 500,000 to 650,000 distinct CDR3 sequences, around 13% of them singletons. This CDR3 spans 14 amino acids. CDR1 and CDR2 from the germline V gene are LGHNA and YSLEER. V was shortened by 0 bases and J by 4 bases, with 7 bases between the two germline ends. The TCR was taken from a male patient younger than 18 who had a stem cell transplant for acute myeloid leukemia, so the T cells may come from the graft donor. The sequenced sample was PBMCs, mostly from graft donor cells, obtained 360 days after TCRalphabeta/CD19-depleted stem cell transplant. The chain is built from TRBV4-3 and TRBJ2-1; D gene uncertain. The DNA for the CDR3 is TGCGCCAGCAGCCAAGAGGTCACATACAATGAGCAGTTCTTC. This gives the protein CASSQEVTYNEQFF.